This T cell receptor (beta chain) is drawn from a study of blood T cell repertoires in COVID-19. Study-level information: The samples span acute and convalescent COVID-19 from the United States, Italy and Spain. Sources were T cells, B-cell-depleted T cells, or PBMCs; the material itself was cDNA or gDNA.

As processed by the authors: By means of reference gene primer amplification, nucleated cell counts were estimated. Some clones are missing from TCRdb's copy, which holds only in-frame ones; the method was immunoSEQ multiplex PCR. V and J calls and clone size are as listed in that table; D and trimming were resolved from the DNA. The profile shows about 360,000 clones, roughly 80% of them singletons. This TCR was recovered from a human donor with acute or convalescent COVID-19. The donor label of this sample is uncertain. Sequenced sample: peripheral blood.

The CDR3 sequence is CASSATGLGGYTF. The CDR3 region has the DNA TGTGCCAGCAGCGCGACAGGCCTGGGAGGCTACACCTTC. The V call is TRBV6-5, the J call TRBJ1-2; TRBD1 might be the D (6 bases). Germline V gene data show CDR1 as MNHEY and CDR2 as SVGAGI. Trimming stripped 6 bases from V and 8 bases from J, with 16 bases between. The CDR3 runs 13 residues.